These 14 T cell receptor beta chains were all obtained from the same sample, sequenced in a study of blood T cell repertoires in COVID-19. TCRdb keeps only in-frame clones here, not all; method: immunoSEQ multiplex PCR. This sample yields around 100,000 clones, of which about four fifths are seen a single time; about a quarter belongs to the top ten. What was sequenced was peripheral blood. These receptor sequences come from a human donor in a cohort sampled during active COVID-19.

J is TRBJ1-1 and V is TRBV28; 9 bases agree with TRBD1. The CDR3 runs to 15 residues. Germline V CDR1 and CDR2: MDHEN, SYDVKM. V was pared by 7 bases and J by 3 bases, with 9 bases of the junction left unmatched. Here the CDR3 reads CASTRQGGADTEAFF. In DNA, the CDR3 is TGTGCCAGCACCAGACAGGGGGGTGCGGACACTGAAGCTTTCTTT.

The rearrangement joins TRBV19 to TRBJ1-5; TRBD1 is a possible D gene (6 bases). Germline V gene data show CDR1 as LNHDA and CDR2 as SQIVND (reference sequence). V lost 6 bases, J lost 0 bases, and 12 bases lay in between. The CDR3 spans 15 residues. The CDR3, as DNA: TGTGCCAGTAGACAGGACAGAAATAGCAATCAGCCCCAGCATTTT. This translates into CASRQDRNSNQPQHF.

For the CDR3, the DNA is TGTGCCAGCAGCTTAACCCTATTGGCGGGGGAACTAAATGAGCAGTTCTTC. It is translated as CASSLTLLAGELNEQFF. The gene calls are TRBV7-3 and TRBJ2-1, with 7 bases matching TRBD2. V was clipped by 0 bases and J by 7 bases; unmatched bases: 12. Looked up from germline, CDR1 is SGHTA and CDR2 is FQGTGA. This CDR3 has 17 amino acids.

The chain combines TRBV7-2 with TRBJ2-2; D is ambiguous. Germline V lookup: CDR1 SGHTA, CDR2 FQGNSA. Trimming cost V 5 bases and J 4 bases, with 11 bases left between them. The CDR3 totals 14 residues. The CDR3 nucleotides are TGTGCCAGCAGCGCGTTACAGCTCACCGGGGAGCTGTTTTTT. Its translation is CASSALQLTGELFF.

This chain's CDR3 is CASSSRGASLNTGELFF. DNA of the CDR3: TGTGCCAGCAGCTCCCGGGGGGCTAGCCTTAACACCGGGGAGCTGTTTTTT. The chain employs TRBV7-2 and TRBJ2-2; TRBD2 might be the D (7 bases). V shed 4 bases and J shed 2 bases, with 17 bases lying between them. The CDR3 length is 17 residues. CDR1 and CDR2 from the germline V gene are SGHTA and FQGNSA.

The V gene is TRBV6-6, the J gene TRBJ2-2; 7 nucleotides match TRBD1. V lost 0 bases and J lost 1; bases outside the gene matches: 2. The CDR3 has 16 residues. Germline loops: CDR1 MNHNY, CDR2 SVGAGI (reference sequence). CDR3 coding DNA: TGTGCCAGCAGTTACTCTAGGGACAGGAACACCGGGGAGCTGTTTTTT. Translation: CASSYSRDRNTGELFF.

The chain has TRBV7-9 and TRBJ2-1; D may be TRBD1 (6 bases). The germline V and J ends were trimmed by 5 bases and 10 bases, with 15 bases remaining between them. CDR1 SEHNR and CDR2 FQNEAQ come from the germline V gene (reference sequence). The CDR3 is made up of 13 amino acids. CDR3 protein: CASSIQGREEQFF. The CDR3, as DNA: TGTGCCAGCAGCATACAGGGAAGGGAGGAGCAGTTCTTC.

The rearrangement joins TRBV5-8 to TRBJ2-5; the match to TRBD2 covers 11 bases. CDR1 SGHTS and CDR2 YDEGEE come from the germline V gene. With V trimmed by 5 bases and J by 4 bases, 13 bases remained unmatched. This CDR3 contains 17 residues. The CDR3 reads CASSPARLAGISETQYF. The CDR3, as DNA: TGTGCCAGCAGTCCCGCGAGACTAGCGGGGATTTCAGAGACCCAGTACTTC.

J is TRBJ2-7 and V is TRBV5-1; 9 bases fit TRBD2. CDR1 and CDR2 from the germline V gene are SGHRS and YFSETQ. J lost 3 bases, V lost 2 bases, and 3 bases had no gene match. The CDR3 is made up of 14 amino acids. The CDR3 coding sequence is TGCGCCAGCAGCTTCGGACTAGCGAGCTACGAGCAGTACTTC. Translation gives CASSFGLASYEQYF.

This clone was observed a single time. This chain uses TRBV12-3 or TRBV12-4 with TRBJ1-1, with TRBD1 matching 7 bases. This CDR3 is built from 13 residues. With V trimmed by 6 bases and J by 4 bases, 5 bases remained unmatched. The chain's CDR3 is CASRRDSATEAFF. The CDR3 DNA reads TGTGCCAGCAGACGGGACAGCGCCACTGAAGCTTTCTTT.

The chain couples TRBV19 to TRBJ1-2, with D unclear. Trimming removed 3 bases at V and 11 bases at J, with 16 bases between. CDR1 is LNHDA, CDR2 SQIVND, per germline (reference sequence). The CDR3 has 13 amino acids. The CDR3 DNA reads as TGTGCCAGTAGTATTAACTACGCCGCTTGGTACACCTTC. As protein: CASSINYAAWYTF.

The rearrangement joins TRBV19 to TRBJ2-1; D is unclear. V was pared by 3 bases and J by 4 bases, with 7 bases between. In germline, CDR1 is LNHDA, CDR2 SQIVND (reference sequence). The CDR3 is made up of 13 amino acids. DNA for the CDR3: TGTGCCAGTAGTATTGCACAGTACAATGAGCAGTTCTTC. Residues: CASSIAQYNEQFF.

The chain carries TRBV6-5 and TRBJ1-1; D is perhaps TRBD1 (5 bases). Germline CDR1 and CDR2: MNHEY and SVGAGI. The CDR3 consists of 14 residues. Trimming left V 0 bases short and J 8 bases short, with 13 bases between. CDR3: CASSYSIPGGEAFF. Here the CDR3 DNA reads TGTGCCAGCAGTTACTCCATCCCGGGGGGGGAAGCTTTCTTT.

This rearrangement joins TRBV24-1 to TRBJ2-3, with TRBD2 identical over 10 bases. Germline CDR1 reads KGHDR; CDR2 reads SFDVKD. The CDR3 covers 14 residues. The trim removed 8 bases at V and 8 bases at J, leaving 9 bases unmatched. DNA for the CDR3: TGTGCCACCACCCAAGCGGGAGGGCCAGCTACGCAGTATTTT. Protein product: CATTQAGGPATQYF.